Sequencing of this TCR beta chain was carried out in a study of blood T cell repertoires in COVID-19. Trimming took 0 bases from V and 2 from J; bases not matched to a gene: 12. Germline V CDR1 and CDR2: SGHRS, YFSETQ. CDR3 size: 19 residues. Repertoires were generated with immunoSEQ multiplex PCR, while TCRdb's copy carries only in-frame clones and drops some. Of roughly 330,000 clones listed, roughly 89% are singletons. The V gene is TRBV5-1, the J gene TRBJ1-5, with TRBD1 identical over 9 bases. The clonotype was recovered from a man aged 25-45 years with COVID-19, enrolled during active disease. The sample taken for sequencing was peripheral blood. CDR3 sequence (DNA): TGCGCCAGCAGCTTGGGTCGGGACAGGGTCGATGAGGGCAATCAGCCCCAGCATTTT. It yields the protein CASSLGRDRVDEGNQPQHF.